Presented here are 28 T cell receptor beta chains from one specimen sequenced in a study of early T cells in non-severe SARS-CoV-2 infection. TCRdb re-called the 5' RACE reads through MiXCR, storing one row per CDR3 protein. Altogether about 27,000 distinct CDR3 sequences are present, roughly 4.4% being singletons, with the ten largest covering approximately 10%. Material for sequencing was whole blood. These receptors were obtained from an adult who was a healthcare worker with PCR-confirmed SARS-CoV-2 infection or an uninfected control (not recorded which).

At least ten counts were recorded for this clonotype. The rearrangement joins TRBV4-1 to TRBJ2-5; 7 bases are a match to TRBD1. The CDR3 sequence is 16 residues long. CDR1 and CDR2 from the germline V gene are MGHRA and YSYEKL. Trimming at V came to 2 bases and at J to 0 bases, leaving 6 bases not matched to a gene. The CDR3: CASSQRGTANQETQYF. The CDR3 nucleotides read TGCGCCAGCAGCCAAAGGGGGACAGCTAACCAAGAGACCCAGTACTTC.

This clonotype has at least ten counts. J is TRBJ2-1 and V is TRBV11-3, with a tentative D call TRBD2 (6 bases). The germline gives CDR1 SGHNT, CDR2 YENEEA. The V end lost 2 bases, the J end lost 8 bases, and 10 bases lay between the germline ends. The CDR3 runs 13 residues. CDR3 sequence reads: CASSLPGRHEQFF. The DNA of the CDR3 is TGTGCCAGCAGCTTACCAGGGAGGCATGAGCAGTTCTTC.

In this sample, this clonotype turned up many times. The genes are TRBV20-1 and TRBJ2-7; 12 bases are shared with TRBD2. This CDR3 is built from 14 residues. Germline loops: CDR1 DFQATT, CDR2 SNEGSKA (reference sequence). V lost 3 bases and J lost 5; bases outside the gene matches: 5. The CDR3 DNA reads as TGCAGTGCTAGGCTAGCGGGAGGGATCCACGAGCAGTACTTC. Translated, it gives CSARLAGGIHEQYF.

There are many counts of this clonotype. The genes are TRBV18 and TRBJ1-1, with D possibly TRBD1 on 5 matching bases. This CDR3 is built from 13 residues. Germline V gene sequence: CDR1 KGHSH, CDR2 LQKENI. V gave up 1 base and J gave up 8 bases, with 11 bases separating them. The CDR3 here is CASSPRIREEAFF. DNA for the CDR3: TGTGCCAGCTCACCACGGATCAGGGAAGAAGCTTTCTTT. Full variable domain (rest looked up from reference TRBV18 and TRBJ1-1): NAGVMQNPRHLVRRRGQEARLRCSPMKGHSHVYWYRQLPEEGLKFMVYLQKENIIDESGMPKERFSAEFPKEGPSILRIQQVVRGDSAAYFCASSPRIREEAFFGQGTRLTVV.

This clonotype was seen repeatedly, ten times or more. The chain joins TRBV7-2 to TRBJ1-1; 8 bases fit TRBD1. CDR1 SGHTA and CDR2 FQGNSA come from the germline V gene. This CDR3 region has 16 residues. Unmatched junction bases numbered 17, after V lost 3 bases and J lost 11 bases. The CDR3 reads CASSFSTGGQGVGAFF. CDR3 in DNA: TGTGCCAGCAGCTTCTCAACTGGCGGACAGGGAGTAGGCGCTTTCTTT.

This clonotype has at least ten counts. The CDR3 bases are TGTGCCAGCAGTAATACAGCGCCAACCGGGGAGCTGTTTTTT. Protein product: CASSNTAPTGELFF. This chain joins TRBV6-2 or TRBV6-3 and TRBJ2-2; no clear D gene. The V gene's germline CDR1 is MNHEY and CDR2 SVGEGT. V dropped 5 bases and J dropped 5 bases, with 12 bases sitting between them. The CDR3 consists of 14 residues.

This clonotype was counted many times. The chain is built from TRBV20-1 and TRBJ2-7; unclear D gene. V shed 0 bases and J shed 5 bases, with 14 bases lying between them. CDR3 size: 14 residues. Germline CDR1 and CDR2: DFQATT and SNEGSKA (reference sequence). The DNA of the CDR3 is TGCAGTGCTAGAGAATCCATTGGGTGGCACGAGCAGTACTTC. Translation: CSARESIGWHEQYF.

At least ten counts were recorded for this clonotype. The gene calls are TRBV4-3 and TRBJ2-6; perhaps TRBD2 as D (5 bases). Trimming pared 3 bases from V and 0 bases from J, leaving 15 bases between. Germline V gives CDR1 LGHNA, CDR2 YSLEER. The CDR3 has 18 amino acids. Written as DNA, the CDR3 is TGCGCCAGCAGCCACAGCGGACGTATGACCTCTGGGGCCAACGTCCTGACTTTC. Residues: CASSHSGRMTSGANVLTF.

This clonotype has a handful of counts. The chain has TRBV7-2 and TRBJ2-1; TRBD2 matches at 13 bases. Germline CDR1 and CDR2: SGHTA and FQGNSA. This CDR3 has 17 amino acids. Trimming at V came to 0 bases and at J to 7 bases, leaving 6 bases not matched to a gene. The CDR3 sequence is CASSLARTSGSVNEQFF. The CDR3, as DNA: TGTGCCAGCAGCTTAGCCCGGACTAGCGGGAGTGTAAATGAGCAGTTCTTC.

This clonotype was recorded many times. V usage is TRBV20-1 and J usage is TRBJ2-1, with TRBD2 identical over 14 bases. CDR3 length equals 17 residues. Trimming took 6 bases from V and 8 from J; bases not matched to a gene: 15. The germline V gene has CDR1 DFQATT and CDR2 SNEGSKA (reference sequence). The CDR3 coding sequence is TGCAGTGCCCCAGGTACCGGGACTAGCGGGAGCTTCGATGAGCAGTTCTTC. Protein sequence: CSAPGTGTSGSFDEQFF.

This clonotype occurred many times. V usage is TRBV7-9 and J usage is TRBJ2-7; D is unresolved. Deletions cut 4 bases from V and 3 bases from J, with 19 bases between. The CDR3 contains 16 residues. The germline V gene encodes CDR1 SEHNR and CDR2 FQNEAQ (reference sequence). The CDR3 loop reads CASSSEMGALIYEQYF. CDR3 in DNA: TGTGCCAGCAGCTCTGAGATGGGTGCGTTAATCTACGAGCAGTACTTC. Variable domain in full (rest from reference TRBV7-9 and TRBJ2-7): DTGVSQNPRHKITKRGQNVTFRCDPISEHNRLYWYRQTLGQGPEFLTYFQNEAQLEKSRLLSDRFSAERPKGSFSTLEIQRTEQGDSAMYLCASSSEMGALIYEQYFGPGTRLTVT.

This clonotype was recorded at least ten times. V is TRBV6-2 or TRBV6-3 and J is TRBJ2-7; D perhaps matches TRBD2 (6 bases). Germline CDR1 MNHEY, CDR2 SVGEGT. The CDR3 extends over 13 amino acids. With 2 bases removed from V and 3 bases from J, the gap between germline ends came to 8 bases. This chain's CDR3 is CASSYVGGYEQYF. The CDR3 DNA is TGTGCCAGCAGTTACGTGGGGGGCTACGAGCAGTACTTC.

The sample holds a few counts of this clonotype. The rearrangement joins TRBV9 to TRBJ2-7; D may correspond to TRBD1 or TRBD2 (5 bases each). CDR1 SGDLS and CDR2 YYNGEE come from the germline V gene. CDR3 length equals 14 residues. Between the trimmed V and J ends, which lost 0 bases and 3 bases, there was a span of 10 bases. In nucleotides, the CDR3 is TGTGCCAGCAGCGTAGGAGGGGTAGTCTACGAGCAGTACTTC. It is translated as CASSVGGVVYEQYF.

There are many counts of this clonotype. The V gene is TRBV5-1, the J gene TRBJ2-1; the match to TRBD1 covers 9 bases. Germline V gene sequence: CDR1 SGHRS, CDR2 YFSETQ. V was pared by 4 bases and J by 9 bases, with 11 bases of the junction left unmatched. CDR3 length: 15 amino acids. In DNA, the CDR3 is TGCGCCAGCAGCCCGAGGACAGGGGATTTGGGTGAGCAGTTCTTC. Translated, it gives CASSPRTGDLGEQFF.

This clonotype was counted ten times or more. The CDR3 nucleotides are TGTGCCAGCAGCTTAGGGTCGGAGGGGACGTACAATGAGCAGTTCTTC. Amino acids: CASSLGSEGTYNEQFF. The genes are TRBV7-9 and TRBJ2-1; TRBD2 might be the D (6 bases). With 1 base removed from V and 4 bases from J, the gap between germline ends came to 14 bases. Germline CDR1 and CDR2: SEHNR and FQNEAQ (reference sequence). This CDR3 is built from 16 residues. Based on the CDR3 plus reference TRBV7-9 and TRBJ2-1, the full variable domain is DTGVSQNPRHKITKRGQNVTFRCDPISEHNRLYWYRQTLGQGPEFLTYFQNEAQLEKSRLLSDRFSAERPKGSFSTLEIQRTEQGDSAMYLCASSLGSEGTYNEQFFGPGTRLTVL.

This clonotype was detected many times. V gene TRBV12-3 or TRBV12-4 combines with J gene TRBJ2-3; D may match TRBD1 or TRBD2 (5 bases each). V shed 3 bases and J shed 1 base, with 11 bases lying between them. There are 15 residues in the CDR3. The CDR3 loop is CASSLKLGGTDTQYF. Written as DNA, the CDR3 is TGTGCCAGCAGTTTGAAGTTGGGGGGCACAGATACGCAGTATTTT.

Many counts were recorded for this clonotype. The V and J genes are TRBV10-3 and TRBJ2-3, with D unclear. Germline values: CDR1 ENHRY, CDR2 SYGVKD. This CDR3 is built from 14 residues. Trimming shortened V by 2 bases and J by 0 bases, and 6 bases separated the two germline ends. DNA for the CDR3: TGTGCCATCAGTGAGGCGTTCAGCACAGATACGCAGTATTTT. This gives the protein CAISEAFSTDTQYF.

As for this clonotype: A read error may explain this, as a much larger clone is one base away. This chain joins TRBV20-1 and TRBJ2-1, with D possibly being TRBD1 or TRBD2 (5 bases each). CDR3 length: 16 residues. Germline V gene data show CDR1 as DFQATT and CDR2 as SNEGSKA (reference sequence). V was clipped by 3 bases and J by 6 bases, with 21 bases between them. This CDR3 is CSASRRSNRGGNEQFF. Here the CDR3 DNA reads TGCAGTGCTAGCCGGAGGTCAAACCGTGGGGGCAATGAGCAGTTCTTC.

This clonotype was recorded many times. The chain recombines TRBV27 with TRBJ2-1; 8 positions match TRBD1. Germline assignment: CDR1 MNHEY and CDR2 SMNVEV (reference sequence). J was trimmed by 8 bases and V by 4 bases; bases with no gene match: 1. There are 12 residues in the CDR3. The CDR3 protein is CASSSGGDEQFF. CDR3 nucleotides: TGTGCCAGCAGTTCAGGGGGCGATGAGCAGTTCTTC.

In this sample, this clonotype turned up many times. The chain combines TRBV29-1 with TRBJ2-7; D unclear. The CDR3 spans 12 residues. CDR1 is SQVTM and CDR2 is ANQGSEA in the germline V gene. Trimming took off 3 bases at V and 3 bases at J, with 9 bases between the two ends. The CDR3 DNA is TGCAGCGTTGAGAGAGGAGACTACGAGCAGTACTTC. Its protein product is CSVERGDYEQYF.

There are a few counts of this clonotype. The chain uses TRBV7-2 and TRBJ2-3; 12 nucleotides align to TRBD2. CDR1 is SGHTA, CDR2 FQGNSA, per germline. The CDR3 extends over 17 amino acids. Trimming removed 2 bases from V and 4 bases from J; junction bases left unmatched: 7. In DNA form, the CDR3 reads TGTGCCAGCAGCTTACTAGCGGGAGGGTACAACGCAGATACGCAGTATTTT. This gives the protein CASSLLAGGYNADTQYF.

The rearrangement links TRBV27 to TRBJ2-3; 12 nucleotides align to TRBD2. Losses at the gene ends were 5 bases for V and 15 bases for J; bases not matched to a gene: 6. This CDR3 has 12 amino acids. CDR1 is MNHEY, CDR2 SMNVEV, per germline (reference sequence). Here the CDR3 DNA reads TGTGCCAGCAGTAAGACTAGCGGGAGTCAATATTTT. It translates to CASSKTSGSQYF.

Many counts were recorded for this clonotype. The chain combines TRBV12-3 or TRBV12-4 with TRBJ1-5, with 9 nucleotides matching TRBD1. V shed 6 bases and J 1 base; nucleotides not matched to a gene: 4. The CDR3 is made up of 15 amino acids. CDR3 in amino acids: CASRRTGGSNQPQHF. The CDR3 DNA reads as TGTGCCAGCAGGCGAACAGGGGGCAGCAATCAGCCCCAGCATTTT.

Many counts were recorded for this clonotype. V gene TRBV20-1 combines with J gene TRBJ2-3, with TRBD2 matching 10 bases. Germline CDR1 reads DFQATT; CDR2 reads SNEGSKA (reference sequence). J was trimmed by 4 bases and V by 4 bases; bases with no gene match: 8. The CDR3 is 15 amino acids. CDR3 residues: CSATPGAGGADTQYF. Written as DNA, the CDR3 is TGCAGTGCTACACCAGGAGCGGGAGGGGCAGATACGCAGTATTTT.

This clonotype has more than one count but fewer than ten. J is TRBJ2-5 and V is TRBV4-3, with 9 bases matching TRBD1. The CDR3 extends over 14 amino acids. Losses at the gene ends were 0 bases for V and 5 bases for J; bases not matched to a gene: 1. Germline assignment: CDR1 LGHNA and CDR2 YSLEER. The CDR3 here is CASSQDGQGETQYF. The CDR3 nucleotides are TGCGCCAGCAGCCAAGACGGACAGGGGGAGACCCAGTACTTC.

This clonotype has ten or more counts. The V and J genes are TRBV9 and TRBJ2-1; 7 bases are shared with TRBD1. Germline CDR1 SGDLS, CDR2 YYNGEE. Unmatched junction bases numbered 3, after V lost 3 bases and J lost 0 bases. The CDR3 sequence is 15 residues long. This CDR3 reads CASSARDSSYNEQFF. The DNA of the CDR3 is TGTGCCAGCAGCGCAAGGGACAGCTCCTACAATGAGCAGTTCTTC.

In this sample, this clonotype turned up many times. This rearrangement joins TRBV21-1 to TRBJ2-7; the listed D gene, TRBD1, was not tested against the DNA. TRBV21-1 is deemed a pseudogene. This CDR3 spans 16 amino acids. The CDR3 here is CASSKGVRLNSYEQYF. The CDR3 bases are TGTGCCAGCAGCAAGGGGGTTCGGTTGAACTCCTACGAGCAGTACTTC.

This clonotype occurred a few times. This sequence joins TRBV6-6 and TRBJ2-1; D is unclear. The V end lost 6 bases, the J end lost 0 bases, and 9 bases lay between the germline ends. Germline values: CDR1 MNHNY, CDR2 SVGAGI (reference sequence). This CDR3 has 14 amino acids. The CDR3: CASSDNHSYNEQFF. Written as DNA, the CDR3 is TGTGCCAGCAGCGACAATCACTCCTACAATGAGCAGTTCTTC.